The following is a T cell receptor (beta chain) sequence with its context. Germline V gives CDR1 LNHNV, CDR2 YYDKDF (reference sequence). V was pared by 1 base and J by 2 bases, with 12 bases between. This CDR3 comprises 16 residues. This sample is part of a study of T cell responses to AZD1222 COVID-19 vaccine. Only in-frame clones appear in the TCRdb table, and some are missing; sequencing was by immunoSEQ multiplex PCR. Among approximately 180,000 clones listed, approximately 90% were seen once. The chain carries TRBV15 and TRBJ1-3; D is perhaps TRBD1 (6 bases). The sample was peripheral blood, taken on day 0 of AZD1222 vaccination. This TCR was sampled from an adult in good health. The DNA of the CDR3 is TGTGCCACCAGCAGAGGGGGGACACCTGCTGGAAACACCATATATTTT. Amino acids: CATSRGGTPAGNTIYF. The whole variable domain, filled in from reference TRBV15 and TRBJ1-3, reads DAMVIQNPRYQVTQFGKPVTLSCSQTLNHNVMYWYQQKSSQAPKLLFHYYDKDFNNEADTPDNFQSRRPNTSFCFLDIRSPGLGDTAMYLCATSRGGTPAGNTIYFGEGSWLTVV.